This T cell receptor beta chain was found in a study of T cell responses to AZD1222 COVID-19 vaccine (dated by TCRdb to the early 2020s). Looking at the study overall: AZD1222 recipients given second doses at about 4 weeks or at about 12 weeks were pooled, since spike-specific TCR depth and breadth were not found to differ between the two schedules. TCR sequencing covered more than 230 trial participants: 207 given two doses of AZD1222 and approximately 26 given two doses of MenACWY control vaccine. Enrollment into the trials was organized by age into subgroups of 18-55, 56-69 and 70-plus years, and those subgroups contained approximately 160, 26 and 62 TCR-sequenced participants, respectively.

This specimen's time point label, interpreted: baseline before first vaccination. Vaccinee samples came from UK trials COV001 and COV002, including a single-blind randomized controlled phase 2/3 trial of AZD1222 (ChAdOx1 nCoV-19) in healthy adults. For TCRbeta chain sequencing, PBMC samples from trial participants were taken at day 0 and at day 28 after the second dose. The CDR3, cysteine through phenylalanine, is 14 amino acids long. Only CDR3 DNA is held: 42 bases, read in frame from base 1. Trimming costs V 5 bases and J 2 bases, and their ends lie 12 bases apart. CDR1 and CDR2 (PRHDT, FYEKMQ) derive from the germline V gene (reference sequence). Points on this clone: Its cognate antigen has yet to be identified. Per-base qualities were not stored, and no clone one base away is much larger.

The CDR3 regions of human TCRbeta chains were subjected to immunosequencing. Concerning the study's data processing: Repertoire TCRs were checked for matches against a reference library of SARS-CoV-2-specific TCRs that had been generated using the MIRA antigen-specificity platform. Breadth was defined as the fraction of unique TCRs that were SARS-CoV-2-associated, and depth was defined as the fraction of total T cells that were SARS-CoV-2-associated. Using the MIRA data, each spike-specific TCR was assigned both to the spike region to which the TCR was reactive and to a CD4 or CD8 class. Log10-transformed breadth and depth values were compared by one-way ANOVA with Sidak's multiple comparisons tests. The clones in this table, taken by TCRdb from immuneACCESS, are in-frame only. Not every clone is retained; where verified, under half of the shortfall comes from an unresolved V gene, and the cause of the rest is unknown. The DNA was the basis for D and trimming; V, J and clone size are from that table. This sample holds roughly 200,000 clones; approximately 92% were observed only once. Clones ranked in the top ten supply 1% to 1.5% of the sample.

Broad study findings and their caveats: Reportedly, close to half of the unique spike-specific TCRs recognized epitopes lying outside the regions that are mutated in the B.1.351 and B.1.1.7 variants. In the small 56-69-year group, the increase in depth fell short of significance, most likely because of low power. Vaccine-associated CD4 TCRs spanned the whole spike protein, with dominant responses in regions 160-218 and 743-854. Because no day 14 peak-response samples were available, the repertoires could be characterized only after the peak T cell response. A significant rise in spike-specific TCR breadth and depth was observed after two AZD1222 doses relative to day 0 and relative to MenACWY recipients. Conclusions about previously exposed vaccinees were limited because only five to seven AZD1222 recipients were SARS-CoV-2 seropositive at baseline. Participants were mostly white British, with more females than males. The authors suggested clonal diversity may have been underestimated.

The sample here was peripheral blood, taken on day 0 of AZD1222 vaccination. This receptor chain uses TRBV13 and TRBJ1-1; perhaps TRBD1 is the D gene, with 6 bases matching. This TCR derives from an adult in good health. The bases are TGTGCCAGCAGCCCTAGGACAGCCAACACTGAAGCTTTCTTT. This is translated as CASSPRTANTEAFF.